The 32 T cell receptor beta chains presented below share a single source sample, sequenced in a study of CD8+ T cells in alopecia areata (dated by TCRdb to the late 2010s). Receptor libraries were prepared by the immunoSEQ multiplex PCR assay. RNA was extracted from all samples and reverse transcribed into cDNA, which served as template for TCR sequencing. As stored in TCRdb, this immuneACCESS dataset retains in-frame rearrangements with V and J assigned. A fraction of the clones does not appear; measured against another copy, unresolved V genes explain less than half of the discrepancy, and the remainder lacks a known reason. This sample lists fewer than 110,000 clones; approximately 60% were detected once. Of the sample, 8% to 10% is held by the ten largest clones. The source material was CD4+ T cells sorted from blood. Receptors were obtained from a human donor in good health.

The chain uses TRBV30 and TRBJ1-1; tentatively, D is TRBD1 (6 bases). The germline V gene has CDR1 GTSNPN and CDR2 SVGIG (reference sequence). The CDR3 contains 14 residues. Trimming pared 4 bases from V and 3 bases from J, leaving 15 bases between. The CDR3 region is CAWIESGAYTEAFF. CDR3 sequence (DNA): TGTGCCTGGATCGAGTCAGGGGCATACACTGAAGCTTTCTTT.

This clone was counted between two and nine times. V and J are TRBV30 and TRBJ2-1; 9 nucleotides align to TRBD1. Germline values: CDR1 GTSNPN, CDR2 SVGIG (reference sequence). The length of the CDR3 is 15 residues. The V and J ends lost 5 bases and 8 bases, in that order; junction bases with no gene match: 13. DNA of the CDR3: TGTGCCTGGTCTCCGGGACAGGGACGATCCGATGAGCAGTTCTTC. Its protein is CAWSPGQGRSDEQFF.

Here the CDR3 DNA reads TGTGCCAGCAGCTTCGAGGGGAACCAGCCCCAGCATTTT. Protein product: CASSFEGNQPQHF. V usage is TRBV7-9 and J usage is TRBJ1-5, with D possibly matching TRBD1 (5 bases). CDR1 and CDR2 from the germline V gene are SEHNR and FQNEAQ (reference sequence). The CDR3 loop spans 13 amino acids. Trimming removed 3 bases from V and 7 bases from J, with 10 bases in between.

This chain links TRBV5-6 with TRBJ2-4; 8 bases agree with TRBD1. The CDR3 is made up of 17 amino acids. Germline lookup yields CDR1 SGHDT and CDR2 YYEEEE. V trimming: 6 bases; J trimming: 0 bases; junction bases outside the gene matches: 11. CDR3: CASNENRGVVAKNIQYF. DNA for the CDR3: TGTGCCAGCAACGAAAACAGGGGGGTGGTAGCCAAAAACATTCAGTACTTC.

This sequence joins TRBV11-2 and TRBJ2-3, with D possibly being TRBD2 (5 bases). This CDR3 is 14 amino acids long. The V end was cut by 1 base, the J end by 6 bases, with 11 bases between. Germline V CDR1 and CDR2: SGHAT, FQNNGV. The CDR3 nucleotides are TGTGCCAGCAGCTTAGGGTTAGCGACGGATACGCAGTATTTT. This sequence encodes CASSLGLATDTQYF.

The chain joins TRBV2 to TRBJ2-1; possible D gene TRBD2, 5 bases. V gave up 6 bases and J gave up 14 bases, with 17 bases separating them. The CDR3 contains 12 residues. CDR1 and CDR2 (germline): SNHLY, FYNNEI. The CDR3 DNA follows: TGTGCCAGCAGAAGAGATTGGCGGGCCGAGTTCTTC. This gives the protein CASRRDWRAEFF. Combining the CDR3 with reference TRBV2 and TRBJ2-1 gives the whole variable domain EPEVTQTPSHQVTQMGQEVILRCVPISNHLYFYWYRQILGQKVEFLVSFYNNEISEKSEIFDDQFSVERPDGSNFTLKIRSTKLEDSAMYFCASRRDWRAEFFGPGTRLTVL.

The chain recombines TRBV5-1 with TRBJ2-2; TRBD1 or TRBD2 may be the D gene (5 bases each). V dropped 4 bases and J dropped 3 bases, with 19 bases sitting between them. Germline values: CDR1 SGHRS, CDR2 YFSETQ. The CDR3 is 17 amino acids. CDR3 bases: TGCGCCAGCAGCCTGGGACGAGGAACAGCGGACACCGGGGAGCTGTTTTTT. Translation gives CASSLGRGTADTGELFF.

This clone was recorded once. The chain has TRBV29-1 and TRBJ1-1, with D possibly TRBD1 on 6 matching bases. CDR3 length equals 14 residues. Trimming took off 6 bases at V and 0 bases at J, with 14 bases between the two ends. The germline V gene has CDR1 SQVTM and CDR2 ANQGSEA. This CDR3 is CSVRGLRMNTEAFF. In nucleotides, the CDR3 is TGCAGCGTGAGGGGGTTAAGAATGAACACTGAAGCTTTCTTT.

This clone was counted only a few times. The chain has TRBV10-2 and TRBJ2-5, with D possibly being TRBD2 (5 bases). Per germline, CDR1 WSHSY and CDR2 SAAADI. This CDR3 has 11 amino acids. Trimming left V 5 bases short and J 5 bases short, with 6 bases between. The CDR3 reads CASSPGETQYF. CDR3 nucleotides: TGCGCCAGCAGTCCGGGGGAGACCCAGTACTTC.

The chain uses TRBV5-4 and TRBJ1-4; D call uncertain. V lost 2 bases and J lost 3, with 2 bases in between. Germline loops: CDR1 SGHNT, CDR2 YYREEE (reference sequence). The CDR3 is made up of 12 amino acids. Written as DNA, the CDR3 is TGTGCCAGCAGCTTTCCTAATGAAAAACTGTTTTTT. Residues: CASSFPNEKLFF. Supplemented by reference TRBV5-4 and TRBJ1-4, the full variable domain reads ETGVTQSPTHLIKTRGQQVTLRCSSQSGHNTVSWYQQALGQGPQFIFQYYREEENGRGNFPPRFSGLQFPNYSSELNVNALELDDSALYLCASSFPNEKLFFGSGTQLSVL.

This chain uses TRBV30 with TRBJ2-3; TRBD2 matches 11 bases. V trimming: 1 base; J trimming: 3 bases; junction bases outside the gene matches: 9. The germline V gene encodes CDR1 GTSNPN and CDR2 SVGIG (reference sequence). The CDR3 spans 17 residues. The CDR3 here is CAWSGSGGALGTDTQYF. The CDR3 DNA is TGTGCCTGGAGTGGTAGCGGGGGGGCCCTCGGTACAGATACGCAGTATTTT.

The gene calls are TRBV5-1 and TRBJ2-5, with 7 bases aligning to TRBD2. V lost 4 bases and J lost 7; bases outside the gene matches: 10. The CDR3 runs to 14 residues. Per germline, CDR1 SGHRS and CDR2 YFSETQ. In DNA form, the CDR3 reads TGCGCCAGCAGCCCTCTAGCGGACCCGGGGACCCAGTACTTC. Encoded protein: CASSPLADPGTQYF.

In DNA, the CDR3 is TGTGCCAGCAGCTTAAACGGAGCACTAGCGGGGGGCGGGCATGAGCAGTTCTTC. Translating gives CASSLNGALAGGGHEQFF. The chain has TRBV7-2 and TRBJ2-1, with 12 positions matching TRBD2. The CDR3 spans 18 residues. V lost 2 bases to trimming and J lost 8 bases; unmatched junction nucleotides: 13. Germline lookup yields CDR1 SGHTA and CDR2 FQGNSA.

The rearrangement joins TRBV7-3 to TRBJ2-1, with 9 bases matching TRBD1. Germline loops: CDR1 SGHTA, CDR2 FQGTGA. V dropped 1 base and J dropped 7; count of bases not matched to a gene: 8. The CDR3 sequence is 16 residues long. The CDR3 DNA follows: TGTGCCAGCAGCTTAAGGACAGGGGCCTCCTTTAATGAGCAGTTCTTC. It specifies CASSLRTGASFNEQFF.

The chain links TRBV5-1 to TRBJ2-2; maybe TRBD2 (6 bases). CDR3 length: 15 residues. Germline V gene sequence: CDR1 SGHRS, CDR2 YFSETQ. Trimming cost V 4 bases and J 7 bases, with 17 bases left between them. The CDR3 bases are TGCGCCAGCAGCGTGACGGGGGAAACACGCGGGGAGCTGTTTTTT. Translation gives CASSVTGETRGELFF. The whole variable domain, remainder taken from reference TRBV5-1 and TRBJ2-2, is KAGVTQTPRYLIKTRGQQVTLSCSPISGHRSVSWYQQTPGQGLQFLFEYFSETQRNKGNFPGRFSGRQFSNSRSEMNVSTLELGDSALYLCASSVTGETRGELFFGEGSRLTVL.

This clone showed up just a few times. The chain joins TRBV20-1 to TRBJ1-1, with D unresolved. This CDR3 comprises 11 residues. V gave up 6 bases and J gave up 5 bases, with 10 bases separating them. Germline V gene sequence: CDR1 DFQATT, CDR2 SNEGSKA (reference sequence). The CDR3 reads CSAPVETEAFF. Written as DNA, the CDR3 is TGCAGTGCCCCGGTTGAGACTGAAGCTTTCTTT.

The CDR3 region has the DNA TGCGCCAGCAGCTTGGGCTTCCCACCCACTTCCTACGAGCAGTACTTC. It translates to CASSLGFPPTSYEQYF. This chain links TRBV5-1 with TRBJ2-7; D gene uncertain. Trimming removed 0 bases at V and 1 base at J, with 14 bases between. This CDR3 has 16 residues. Germline loops: CDR1 SGHRS, CDR2 YFSETQ.

This chain links TRBV30 with TRBJ2-7; no firm D call. There are 15 residues in the CDR3. The germline V and J ends were trimmed by 0 bases and 4 bases, with 16 bases remaining between them. The germline V gene encodes CDR1 GTSNPN and CDR2 SVGIG (reference sequence). The chain's CDR3 is CAWSVRRQFDYEQYF. The DNA for the CDR3 is TGTGCCTGGAGTGTAAGGCGGCAGTTCGATTACGAGCAGTACTTC.

This clone has just a few counts. The rearrangement uses TRBV7-9 and TRBJ1-4; no definite D call. Deletions cut 1 base from V and 5 bases from J, with 8 bases between. The CDR3 is 14 residues long. Looked up from germline, CDR1 is SEHNR and CDR2 is FQNEAQ (reference sequence). The CDR3 loop reads CASSLDSPNEKLFF. The DNA for the CDR3 is TGTGCCAGCAGCTTAGACAGTCCCAATGAAAAACTGTTTTTT.

V usage is TRBV2 and J usage is TRBJ2-5; TRBD1 might be the D (5 bases). Trimming pared 2 bases from V and 2 bases from J, leaving 12 bases between. The CDR3 consists of 15 residues. Germline V gene sequence: CDR1 SNHLY, CDR2 FYNNEI. CDR3 amino acids: CASSEQGLPQETQYF. The CDR3 coding sequence is TGTGCCAGCAGTGAACAGGGCTTGCCACAAGAGACCCAGTACTTC.

The V gene is TRBV7-2, the J gene TRBJ2-7; TRBD2 agrees at 9 bases. Unmatched junction bases numbered 7, after V lost 5 bases and J lost 2 bases. Germline CDR1 SGHTA, CDR2 FQGNSA. The CDR3 is made up of 15 amino acids. The chain's CDR3 is CASSGVAGATYEQYF. For the CDR3, the DNA is TGTGCCAGCAGCGGAGTAGCGGGGGCCACCTACGAGCAGTACTTC.

This clone has more than one count but fewer than ten. The chain employs TRBV2 and TRBJ1-2; 12 bases are a match to TRBD1. The germline gives CDR1 SNHLY, CDR2 FYNNEI. This CDR3 has 13 residues. Unmatched junction bases numbered 4, after V lost 6 bases and J lost 8 bases. In DNA, the CDR3 is TGTGCCAGCAGGGGACAGGGGGCATGGGGCTACACCTTC. The encoded protein is CASRGQGAWGYTF. Variable domain in full (rest from reference TRBV2 and TRBJ1-2): EPEVTQTPSHQVTQMGQEVILRCVPISNHLYFYWYRQILGQKVEFLVSFYNNEISEKSEIFDDQFSVERPDGSNFTLKIRSTKLEDSAMYFCASRGQGAWGYTFGSGTRLTVV.

The chain carries TRBV2 and TRBJ1-3, with a possible D match to TRBD1 (6 bases). The germline V and J ends were trimmed by 10 bases and 0 bases, with 13 bases remaining between them. This CDR3 is 14 amino acids long. Germline values: CDR1 SNHLY, CDR2 FYNNEI. The CDR3 region is CATATGYSGNTIYF. For the CDR3, the DNA is TGTGCCACCGCGACAGGCTACTCTGGAAACACCATATATTTT.

The chain employs TRBV5-1 and TRBJ2-7; no firm D call. The V end lost 0 bases, the J end lost 3 bases, and 7 bases lay between the germline ends. Looked up from germline, CDR1 is SGHRS and CDR2 is YFSETQ. The CDR3 sequence is 13 residues long. The CDR3 DNA follows: TGCGCCAGCAGCTTGGACTTAGTCTACGAGCAGTACTTC. Amino acid sequence: CASSLDLVYEQYF.

The gene calls are TRBV30 and TRBJ1-6; TRBD1 agrees at 8 bases. The CDR3 covers 16 residues. Losses at the gene ends were 2 bases for V and 6 bases for J; bases not matched to a gene: 9. Germline CDR1 GTSNPN, CDR2 SVGIG (reference sequence). The DNA for the CDR3 is TGTGCCTGGAGTCGCGCCGGGACAGGTGGTAATTCACCCCTCCACTTT. It translates to CAWSRAGTGGNSPLHF.

This clone was counted a few times. The chain has TRBV4-2 and TRBJ1-1, with 8 bases fitting TRBD1. CDR3 length equals 15 residues. Losses at the gene ends were 6 bases for V and 5 bases for J; bases not matched to a gene: 11. The germline V gene has CDR1 LGHNA and CDR2 YNFKEQ. Here the CDR3 DNA reads TGTGCCAGCAGATCTCACTCAGGGGGCGGGACTGAAGCTTTCTTT. This gives the protein CASRSHSGGGTEAFF.

With regard to this clone: Compared with germline, one end of the junction differs, possibly owing to a read error. J is TRBJ2-7 and V is TRBV30, with D possibly matching TRBD1 (6 bases). Per the germline V gene, CDR1 is GTSNPN and CDR2 is SVGIG (reference sequence). The CDR3 has 14 amino acids. CDR3 loop: CAWSTETGPYEHYF. The CDR3 DNA reads TGTGCCTGGAGTACCGAGACAGGTCCCTACGAGCACTACTTC.

The rearrangement links TRBV2 to TRBJ2-5; D gene ambiguous. The CDR3 length is 10 residues. The germline V gene encodes CDR1 SNHLY and CDR2 FYNNEI. Trimming shortened V by 1 base and J by 7 bases, and 1 base separated the two germline ends. CDR3 nucleotide sequence: TGTGCCAGCAGTGAAGTGACCCAGTACTTC. Translated, it gives CASSEVTQYF.

This clone was detected a few times. This chain links TRBV30 with TRBJ1-5; 9 bases line up with TRBD1. CDR3 length equals 16 residues. The junction had 6 bases not matched to a gene; V was cut back by 2 bases and J by 1 base. Germline-derived CDR1 and CDR2 are GTSNPN and SVGIG (reference sequence). The CDR3 region is CAWSRQGEPSNQPQHF. The DNA for the CDR3 is TGTGCCTGGAGTCGACAGGGGGAACCGAGCAATCAGCCCCAGCATTTT.

The chain joins TRBV30 to TRBJ1-3, with D perhaps matching TRBD1 (6 bases). There are 14 residues in the CDR3. The V and J ends lost 2 bases and 2 bases respectively, with 10 bases between them. CDR1 and CDR2 (germline): GTSNPN, SVGIG (reference sequence). The CDR3 loop reads CAWSSGGAGNTIYF. The CDR3 DNA reads TGTGCCTGGAGTTCCGGGGGCGCTGGAAACACCATATATTTT.

In its sample, this clone was seen once. The chain uses TRBV30 and TRBJ2-1; D remains ambiguous. Per germline, CDR1 GTSNPN and CDR2 SVGIG (reference sequence). The V gene lost 5 bases and the J gene lost 4 bases, with 6 bases spanning the gap. This CDR3 has 11 amino acids. The CDR3 reads CAWAGYNEQFF. Here the CDR3 DNA reads TGTGCCTGGGCTGGTTACAATGAGCAGTTCTTC.

The chain couples TRBV6-6 to TRBJ1-2; the D is unclear. Germline V gene sequence: CDR1 MNHNY, CDR2 SVGAGI (reference sequence). The CDR3 is 13 residues long. The V gene lost 3 bases and the J gene lost 4 bases, with 9 bases spanning the gap. CDR3 in DNA: TGTGCCAGCAGTTATCAACGGAGCTATGGCTACACCTTC. It is translated as CASSYQRSYGYTF.